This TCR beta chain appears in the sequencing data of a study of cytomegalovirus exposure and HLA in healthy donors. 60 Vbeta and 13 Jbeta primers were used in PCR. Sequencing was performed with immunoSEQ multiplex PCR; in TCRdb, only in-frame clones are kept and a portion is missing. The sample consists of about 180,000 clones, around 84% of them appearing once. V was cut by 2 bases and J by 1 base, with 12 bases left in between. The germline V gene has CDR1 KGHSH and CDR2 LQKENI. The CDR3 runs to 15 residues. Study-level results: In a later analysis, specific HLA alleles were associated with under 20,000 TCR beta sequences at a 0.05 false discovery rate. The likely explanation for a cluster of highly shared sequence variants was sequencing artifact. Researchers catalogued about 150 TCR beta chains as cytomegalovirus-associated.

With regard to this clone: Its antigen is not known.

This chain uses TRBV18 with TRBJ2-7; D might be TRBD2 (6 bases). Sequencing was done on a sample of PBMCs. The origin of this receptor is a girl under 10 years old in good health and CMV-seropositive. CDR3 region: CASSPGIAGSYEQYF. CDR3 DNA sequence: TGTGCCAGCTCACCAGGAATTGCGGGGTCCTACGAGCAGTACTTC.